This TCR beta chain is drawn from a study of spatial heterogeneity in lung cancer. Study-level findings and limits: Ubiquitous, expanded tumor-derived TCRs were more frequently observed in blood at resection than at follow-up.

TCR cDNA molecules were tagged individually, and each one carried a unique molecular identifier. TCRdb recomputed calls from the 5' RACE reads with MiXCR, one row per CDR3 protein. In the table there are some 20,000 distinct CDR3 sequences, roughly 3% of which are singletons. Time point described: sample taken at primary tumor resection. The sequenced material consisted of unsorted whole RNA from tumor, nontumor lung or frozen PBMC. The donor group consisted of 72 patients who had untreated, early-stage non-small cell lung cancer. V was pared by 1 base and J by 1 base, with 5 bases of the junction left unmatched. The CDR3 spans 16 residues. On this clonotype itself: Its antigen is currently unknown.

The sample in question was PBMCs, obtained at surgery. This receptor was taken from a female donor with early-stage non-small cell lung cancer. The chain carries TRBV12-3 or TRBV12-4 and TRBJ1-1; 8 bases match TRBD1. DNA for the CDR3: TGTGCCAGCAGTTTAGTGCCGGACAGGGCGAACACTGAAGCTTTCTTT. This translates into CASSLVPDRANTEAFF.